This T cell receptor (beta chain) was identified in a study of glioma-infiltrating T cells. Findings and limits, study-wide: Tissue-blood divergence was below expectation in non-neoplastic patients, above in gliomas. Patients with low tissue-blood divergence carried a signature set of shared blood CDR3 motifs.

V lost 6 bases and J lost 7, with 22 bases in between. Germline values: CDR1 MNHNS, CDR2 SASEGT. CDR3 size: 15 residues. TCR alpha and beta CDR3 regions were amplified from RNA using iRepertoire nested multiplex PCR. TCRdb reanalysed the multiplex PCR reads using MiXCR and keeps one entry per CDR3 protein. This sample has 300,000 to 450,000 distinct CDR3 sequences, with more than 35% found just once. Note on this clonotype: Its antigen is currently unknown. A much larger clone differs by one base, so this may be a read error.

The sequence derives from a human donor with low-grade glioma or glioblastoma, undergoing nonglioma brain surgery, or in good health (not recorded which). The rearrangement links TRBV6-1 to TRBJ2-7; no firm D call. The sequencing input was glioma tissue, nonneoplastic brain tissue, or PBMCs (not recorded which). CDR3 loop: CASSARTSSYNEQYF. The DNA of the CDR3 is TGTGCCAGCAGCGCCCGGACGAGCTCCTACAATGAGCAGTACTTC.